This T cell receptor (beta chain) was sequenced for a study of blood T cell repertoires in COVID-19. This CDR3 has 15 residues. V trimming: 4 bases; J trimming: 0 bases; junction bases outside the gene matches: 3. Germline V gene data show CDR1 as LGHNT and CDR2 as FRNRAP. Method: immunoSEQ multiplex PCR; TCRdb's copy keeps in-frame clones and lacks some. The sample yields some 400,000 clones, around 87% seen once. Sequencing used PBMCs or T cells enriched from blood (not recorded which). V usage is TRBV12-5 and J usage is TRBJ2-1; 7 bases align to TRBD2. The sequence derives from a man aged 30-40 years who had recovered from COVID-19. The CDR3 DNA sequence: TGTGCTAGTGGTTCAGGCGGGAGCTCCTACAATGAGCAGTTCTTC. Translated, it gives CASGSGGSSYNEQFF.